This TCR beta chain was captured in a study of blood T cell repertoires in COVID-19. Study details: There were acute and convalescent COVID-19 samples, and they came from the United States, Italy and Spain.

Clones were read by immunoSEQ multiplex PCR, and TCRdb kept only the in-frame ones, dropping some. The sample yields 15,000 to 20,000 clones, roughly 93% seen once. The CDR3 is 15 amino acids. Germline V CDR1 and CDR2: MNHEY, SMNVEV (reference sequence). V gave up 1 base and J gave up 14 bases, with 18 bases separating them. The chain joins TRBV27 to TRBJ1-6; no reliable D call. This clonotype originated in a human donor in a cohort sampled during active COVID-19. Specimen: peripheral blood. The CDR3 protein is CASSLYAGPDRTLHF. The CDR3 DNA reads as TGTGCCAGCAGTTTATATGCGGGTCCGGACCGGACCCTCCACTTT.